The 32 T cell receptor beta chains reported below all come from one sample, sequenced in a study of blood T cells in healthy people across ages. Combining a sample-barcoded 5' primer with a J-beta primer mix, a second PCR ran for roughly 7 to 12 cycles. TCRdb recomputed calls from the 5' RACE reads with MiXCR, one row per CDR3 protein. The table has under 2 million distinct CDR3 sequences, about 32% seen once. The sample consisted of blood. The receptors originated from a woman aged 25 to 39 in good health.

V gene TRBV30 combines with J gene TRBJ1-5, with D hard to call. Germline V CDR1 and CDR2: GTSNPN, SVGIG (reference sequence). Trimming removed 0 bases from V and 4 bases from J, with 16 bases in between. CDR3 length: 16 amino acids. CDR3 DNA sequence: TGTGCCTGGAGTGTATTCGGCAGAGTCACTAATCAGCCCCAGCATTTT. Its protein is CAWSVFGRVTNQPQHF.

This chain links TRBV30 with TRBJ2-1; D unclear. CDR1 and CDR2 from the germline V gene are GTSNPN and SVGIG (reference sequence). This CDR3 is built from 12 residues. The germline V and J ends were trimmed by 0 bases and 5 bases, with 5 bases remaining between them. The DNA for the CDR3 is TGTGCCTGGAGTGTTGGGGACAATGAGCAGTTCTTC. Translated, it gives CAWSVGDNEQFF.

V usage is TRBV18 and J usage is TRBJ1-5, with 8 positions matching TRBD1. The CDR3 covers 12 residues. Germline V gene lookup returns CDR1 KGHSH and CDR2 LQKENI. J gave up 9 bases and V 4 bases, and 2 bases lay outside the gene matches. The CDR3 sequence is CASSLDRGPQHF. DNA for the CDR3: TGTGCCAGCTCACTAGACAGGGGGCCCCAGCATTTT.

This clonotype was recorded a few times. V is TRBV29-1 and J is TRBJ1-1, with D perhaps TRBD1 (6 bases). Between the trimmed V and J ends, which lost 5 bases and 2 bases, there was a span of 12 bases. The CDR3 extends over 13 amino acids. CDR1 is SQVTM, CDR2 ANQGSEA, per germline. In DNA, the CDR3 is TGCAGCGTTCAGGGGACATACAACACTGAAGCTTTCTTT. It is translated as CSVQGTYNTEAFF.

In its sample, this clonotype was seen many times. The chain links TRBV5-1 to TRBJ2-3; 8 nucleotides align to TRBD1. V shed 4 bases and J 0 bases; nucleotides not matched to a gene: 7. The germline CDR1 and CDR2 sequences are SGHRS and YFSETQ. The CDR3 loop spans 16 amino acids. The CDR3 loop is CASSTLRQGSTDTQYF. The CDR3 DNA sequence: TGCGCCAGCAGCACTCTAAGACAGGGGAGCACAGATACGCAGTATTTT.

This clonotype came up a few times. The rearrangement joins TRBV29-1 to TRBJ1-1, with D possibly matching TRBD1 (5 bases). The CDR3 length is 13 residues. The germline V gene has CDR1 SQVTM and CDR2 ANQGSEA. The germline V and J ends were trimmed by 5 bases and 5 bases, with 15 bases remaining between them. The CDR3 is CSVIGGLGTEAFF. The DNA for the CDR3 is TGCAGCGTTATCGGGGGATTAGGGACTGAAGCTTTCTTT.

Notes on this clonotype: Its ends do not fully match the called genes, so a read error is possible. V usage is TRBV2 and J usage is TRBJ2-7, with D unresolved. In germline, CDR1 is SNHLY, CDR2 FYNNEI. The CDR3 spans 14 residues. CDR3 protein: CVSQSTVGRDEQYF. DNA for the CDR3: TGTGTCAGCCAATCGACTGTCGGCCGGGACGAGCAGTACTTC.

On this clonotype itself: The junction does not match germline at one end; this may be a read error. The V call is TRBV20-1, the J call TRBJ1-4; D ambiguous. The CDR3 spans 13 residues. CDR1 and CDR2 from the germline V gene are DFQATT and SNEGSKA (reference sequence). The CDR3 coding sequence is TGCAGTGCTGGAGATCCGTACGGTGAAAAACTGTTTTTT. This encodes CSAGDPYGEKLFF.

Here the CDR3 reads CASSLGSQDEQFF. The CDR3 DNA reads TGTGCCAGCAGTTTAGGGAGTCAGGATGAGCAGTTCTTC. The chain links TRBV12-3 or TRBV12-4 to TRBJ2-1; no definite D call. Trimming left V 1 base short and J 8 bases short, with 9 bases between. The CDR3 has 13 residues.

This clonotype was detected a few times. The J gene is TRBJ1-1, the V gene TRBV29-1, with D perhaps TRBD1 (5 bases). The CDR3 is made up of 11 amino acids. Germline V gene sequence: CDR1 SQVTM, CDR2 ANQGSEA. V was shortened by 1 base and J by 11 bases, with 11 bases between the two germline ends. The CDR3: CSVEVGGRAFF. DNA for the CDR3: TGCAGCGTTGAAGTGGGGGGTCGGGCTTTCTTT.

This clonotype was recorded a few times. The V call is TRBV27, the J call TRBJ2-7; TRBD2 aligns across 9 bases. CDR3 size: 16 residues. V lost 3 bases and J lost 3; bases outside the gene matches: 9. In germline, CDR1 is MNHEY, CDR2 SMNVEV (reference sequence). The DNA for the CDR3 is TGTGCCAGCAGTTTTTTGACTAGCGGTACATACTACGAGCAGTACTTC. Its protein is CASSFLTSGTYYEQYF.

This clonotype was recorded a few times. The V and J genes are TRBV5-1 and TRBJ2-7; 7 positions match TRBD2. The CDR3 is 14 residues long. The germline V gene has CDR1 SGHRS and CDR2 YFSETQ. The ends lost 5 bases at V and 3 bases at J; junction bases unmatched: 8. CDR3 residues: CASSDGLVSYEQYF. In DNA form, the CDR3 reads TGCGCCAGCAGTGATGGACTAGTCAGCTACGAGCAGTACTTC.

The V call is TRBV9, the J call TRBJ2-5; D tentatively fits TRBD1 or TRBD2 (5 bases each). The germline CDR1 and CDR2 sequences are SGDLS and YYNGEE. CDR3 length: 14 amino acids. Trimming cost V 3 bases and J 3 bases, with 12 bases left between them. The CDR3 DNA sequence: TGTGCCAGCAGCGGCTCACTAGGGGAAGAGACCCAGTACTTC. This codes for CASSGSLGEETQYF.

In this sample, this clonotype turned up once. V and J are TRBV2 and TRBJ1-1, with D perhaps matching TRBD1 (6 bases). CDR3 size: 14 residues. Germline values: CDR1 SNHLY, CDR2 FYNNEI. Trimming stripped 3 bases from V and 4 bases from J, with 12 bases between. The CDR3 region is CASSDSRGGTEAFF. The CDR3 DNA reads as TGTGCCAGCAGTGACAGCAGGGGAGGCACTGAAGCTTTCTTT.

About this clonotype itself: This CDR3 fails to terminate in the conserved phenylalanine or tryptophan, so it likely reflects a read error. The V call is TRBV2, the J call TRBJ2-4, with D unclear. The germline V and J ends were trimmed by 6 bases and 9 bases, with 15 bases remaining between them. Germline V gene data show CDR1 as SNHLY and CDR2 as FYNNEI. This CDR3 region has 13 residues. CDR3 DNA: TGTGCCAGCAGCCCGGCCCTCCTGGGCATTCAGTACGTC. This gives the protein CASSPALLGIQYV.

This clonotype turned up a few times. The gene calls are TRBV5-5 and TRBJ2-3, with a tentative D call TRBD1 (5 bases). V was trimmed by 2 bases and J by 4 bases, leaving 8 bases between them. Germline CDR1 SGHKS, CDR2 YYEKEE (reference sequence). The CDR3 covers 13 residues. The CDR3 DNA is TGTGCCAGCAGCTTCAGCAGGGCAGATACGCAGTATTTT. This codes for CASSFSRADTQYF.

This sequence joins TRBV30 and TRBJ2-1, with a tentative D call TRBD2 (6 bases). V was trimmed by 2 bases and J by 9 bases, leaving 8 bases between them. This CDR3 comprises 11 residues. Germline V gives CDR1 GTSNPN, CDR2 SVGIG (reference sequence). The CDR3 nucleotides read TGTGCCTGGAGTCCGGGGGTTGAGCAGTTCTTC. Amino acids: CAWSPGVEQFF.

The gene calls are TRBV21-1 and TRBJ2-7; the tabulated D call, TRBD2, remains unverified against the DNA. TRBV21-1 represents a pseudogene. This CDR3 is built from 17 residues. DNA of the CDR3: TGTGCCAGCAGCAAAGTGATCATGGCAGGGCCCACGTACGAGCAGTACTTC. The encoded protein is CASSKVIMAGPTYEQYF.

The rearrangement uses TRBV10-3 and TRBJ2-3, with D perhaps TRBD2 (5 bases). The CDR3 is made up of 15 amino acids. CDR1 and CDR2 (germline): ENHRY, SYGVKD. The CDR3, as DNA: TGTACCAGCAACTCCCCCCGGGGTTTAGAAGATACGCAGTATTTT. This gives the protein CTSNSPRGLEDTQYF.

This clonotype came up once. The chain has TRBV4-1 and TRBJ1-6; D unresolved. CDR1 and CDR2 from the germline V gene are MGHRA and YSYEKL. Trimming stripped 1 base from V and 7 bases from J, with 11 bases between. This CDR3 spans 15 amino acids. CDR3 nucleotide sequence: TGCGCCAGCAGCCAAGTTTCTCAGCCCAATTCACCCCTCCACTTT. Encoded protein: CASSQVSQPNSPLHF.

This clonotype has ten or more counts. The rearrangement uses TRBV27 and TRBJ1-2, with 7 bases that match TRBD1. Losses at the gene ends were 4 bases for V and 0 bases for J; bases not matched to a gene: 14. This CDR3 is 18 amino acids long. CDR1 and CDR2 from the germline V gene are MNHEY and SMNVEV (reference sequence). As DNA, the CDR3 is TGTGCCAGCAGTTCCTCCAGGACAGGCGGGTCAACTAACTATGGCTACACCTTC. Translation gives CASSSSRTGGSTNYGYTF.

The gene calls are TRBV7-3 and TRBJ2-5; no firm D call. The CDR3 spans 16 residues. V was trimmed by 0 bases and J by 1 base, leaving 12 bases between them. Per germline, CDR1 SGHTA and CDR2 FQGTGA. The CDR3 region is CASSLTTHFSQETQYF. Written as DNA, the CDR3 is TGTGCCAGCAGCTTAACGACCCACTTTTCCCAAGAGACCCAGTACTTC.

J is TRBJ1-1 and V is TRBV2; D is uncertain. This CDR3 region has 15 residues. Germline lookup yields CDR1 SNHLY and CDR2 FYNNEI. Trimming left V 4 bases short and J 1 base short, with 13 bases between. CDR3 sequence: CASSARQVGNTEAFF. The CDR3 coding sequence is TGTGCCAGCAGTGCCCGGCAGGTGGGGAACACTGAAGCTTTCTTT.

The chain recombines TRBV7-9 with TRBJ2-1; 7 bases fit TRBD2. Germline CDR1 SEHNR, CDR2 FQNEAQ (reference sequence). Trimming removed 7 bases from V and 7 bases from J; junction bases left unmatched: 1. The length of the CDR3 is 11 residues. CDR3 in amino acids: CASTLANEQFF. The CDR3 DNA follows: TGTGCCAGCACACTAGCGAATGAGCAGTTCTTC.

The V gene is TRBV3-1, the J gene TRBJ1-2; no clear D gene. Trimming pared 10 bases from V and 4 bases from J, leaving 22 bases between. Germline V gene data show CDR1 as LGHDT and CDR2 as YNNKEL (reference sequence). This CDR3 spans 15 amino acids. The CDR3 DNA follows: TGTGCCAACAGTTACTCTGTAGAGGGCGGCTATGGCTACACCTTC. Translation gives CANSYSVEGGYGYTF.

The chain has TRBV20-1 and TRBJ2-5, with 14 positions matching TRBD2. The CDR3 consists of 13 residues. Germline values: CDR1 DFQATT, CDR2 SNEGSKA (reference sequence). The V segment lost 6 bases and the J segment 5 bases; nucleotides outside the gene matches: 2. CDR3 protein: CSARTSGGETQYF. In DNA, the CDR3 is TGCAGTGCCCGGACTAGCGGGGGGGAGACCCAGTACTTC.

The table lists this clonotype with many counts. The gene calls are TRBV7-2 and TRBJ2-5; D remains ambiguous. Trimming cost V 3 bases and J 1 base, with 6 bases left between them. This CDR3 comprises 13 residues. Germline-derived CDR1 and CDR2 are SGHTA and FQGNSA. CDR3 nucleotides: TGTGCCAGCAGCTTTGGGATCCAAGAGACCCAGTACTTC. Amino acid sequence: CASSFGIQETQYF.

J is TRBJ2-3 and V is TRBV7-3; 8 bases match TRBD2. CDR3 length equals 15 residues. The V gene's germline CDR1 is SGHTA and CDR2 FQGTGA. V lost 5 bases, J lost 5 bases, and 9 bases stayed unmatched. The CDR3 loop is CASSRAGAGGDTQYF. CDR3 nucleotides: TGTGCCAGCAGCCGAGCGGGGGCCGGGGGAGATACGCAGTATTTT.

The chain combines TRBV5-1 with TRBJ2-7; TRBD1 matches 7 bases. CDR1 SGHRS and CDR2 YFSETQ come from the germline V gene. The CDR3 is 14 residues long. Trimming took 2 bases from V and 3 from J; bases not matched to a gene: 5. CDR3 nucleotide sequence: TGCGCCAGCAGCTTCCGGGACAGTGGCTACGAGCAGTACTTC. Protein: CASSFRDSGYEQYF.

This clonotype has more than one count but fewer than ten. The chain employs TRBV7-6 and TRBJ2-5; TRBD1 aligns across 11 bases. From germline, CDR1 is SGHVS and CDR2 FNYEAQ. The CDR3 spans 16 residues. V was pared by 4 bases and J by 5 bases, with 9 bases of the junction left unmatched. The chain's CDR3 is CASSSTRTGGSETQYF. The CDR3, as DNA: TGTGCCAGCAGCTCCACCAGGACAGGGGGCAGCGAGACCCAGTACTTC.

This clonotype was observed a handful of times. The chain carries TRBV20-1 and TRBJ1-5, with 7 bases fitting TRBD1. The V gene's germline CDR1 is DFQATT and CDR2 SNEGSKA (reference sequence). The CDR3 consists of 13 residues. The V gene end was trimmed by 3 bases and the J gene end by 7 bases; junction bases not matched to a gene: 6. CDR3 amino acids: CSARGQWGQPQHF. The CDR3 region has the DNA TGCAGTGCTAGGGGACAGTGGGGACAGCCCCAGCATTTT.

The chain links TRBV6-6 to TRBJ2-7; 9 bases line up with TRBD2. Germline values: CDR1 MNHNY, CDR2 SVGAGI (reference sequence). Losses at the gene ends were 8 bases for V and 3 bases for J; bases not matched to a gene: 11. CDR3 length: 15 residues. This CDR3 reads CASHKFLAGSYEQYF. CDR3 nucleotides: TGTGCCAGCCACAAATTTCTAGCGGGAAGCTACGAGCAGTACTTC.